A single T cell receptor (beta chain) is shown here with its context. This entry comes from a study of blood T cell repertoires in COVID-19. Study information: Samples taken during acute and convalescent COVID-19 were collected in the United States, Italy and Spain. Sample material is recorded as cDNA or gDNA derived from T cells, B-cell-depleted T cells, or PBMCs.

In the original analysis: Using reference gene primer amplification, nucleated cell counts were estimated. The method was immunoSEQ multiplex PCR; TCRdb's version includes in-frame clones alone and lacks a portion of them. Clonal size and the V and J genes are those of that table, whereas D and trimming came from the DNA. The table includes roughly 280,000 clones, 86% detected once. CDR1 and CDR2 (germline): SGHRS, YFSETQ. The CDR3 is 12 residues long. The V end lost 0 bases, the J end lost 7 bases, and 5 bases lay between the germline ends. The specimen was peripheral blood. The chain joins TRBV5-1 to TRBJ1-3; D not certain. The clonotype was recovered from a young man with active or convalescent COVID-19. CDR3 region: CASSLGANTIYF. CDR3 nucleotides: TGCGCCAGCAGCTTGGGGGCCAACACCATATATTTT. The full variable domain, its missing parts supplied by reference TRBV5-1 and TRBJ1-3, is KAGVTQTPRYLIKTRGQQVTLSCSPISGHRSVSWYQQTPGQGLQFLFEYFSETQRNKGNFPGRFSGRQFSNSRSEMNVSTLELGDSALYLCASSLGANTIYFGEGSWLTVV.